A single sample is the source of the 20 T cell receptor beta chains below, sequenced in a study of blood T cell repertoires in COVID-19. Profiled with immunoSEQ multiplex PCR; TCRdb holds only in-frame clones, not every one. The table records about 80,000 clones, roughly four fifths of them present only once. Sequencing input: peripheral blood. These receptors were taken from a man aged 55 to 70 with acute or convalescent COVID-19.

CDR3 nucleotide sequence: TGCGCCAGCAGCTTGGTCGGGAGGGTCACAGATACGCAGTATTTT. Its translation: CASSLVGRVTDTQYF. J is TRBJ2-3 and V is TRBV5-1, with TRBD2 identical over 8 bases. The CDR3 is made up of 15 amino acids. The V and J ends lost 0 bases and 2 bases, in that order; junction bases with no gene match: 2. The germline CDR1 and CDR2 sequences are SGHRS and YFSETQ.

The genes are TRBV4-3 and TRBJ2-1; 11 bases fit TRBD2. Germline V CDR1 and CDR2: LGHNA, YSLEER. The junction had 5 bases not matched to a gene; V was cut back by 6 bases and J by 4 bases. This CDR3 comprises 15 residues. The CDR3: CASRQGLAEYNEQFF. The CDR3 DNA reads TGCGCCAGCAGACAGGGACTAGCGGAATACAATGAGCAGTTCTTC.

This clone was seen a single time. This chain joins TRBV27 and TRBJ2-5; D might be TRBD2 (7 bases). The length of the CDR3 is 15 residues. Germline CDR1 and CDR2: MNHEY and SMNVEV (reference sequence). Trimming cost V 3 bases and J 5 bases, with 16 bases left between them. The CDR3 spells CASSFRWGGGETQYF. The CDR3 nucleotides read TGTGCCAGCAGTTTCAGATGGGGGGGCGGGGAGACCCAGTACTTC.

The rearrangement links TRBV21-1 to TRBJ1-2; no DNA check was done on the table's D call, TRBD1. TRBV21-1 is a recognized pseudogene. CDR3 length: 16 amino acids. CDR3 sequence reads: CASSNDPGQGTIRYTF. CDR3 in DNA: TGTGCCAGCAGCAACGACCCGGGACAGGGGACGATTCGCTACACCTTC.

The chain couples TRBV5-5 to TRBJ1-6; D remains unclear. V lost 0 bases to trimming and J lost 3 bases, with 4 bases between them. Germline lookup yields CDR1 SGHKS and CDR2 YYEKEE (reference sequence). The CDR3 consists of 14 residues. The CDR3 loop is CASSLALYNSPLHF. CDR3 nucleotide sequence: TGTGCCAGCAGCTTGGCTCTCTATAATTCACCCCTCCACTTT.

This clone has a handful of counts. The rearrangement joins TRBV20-1 to TRBJ2-5; D unclear. With 6 bases removed from V and 5 bases from J, the gap between germline ends came to 10 bases. CDR3 size: 11 residues. Germline V lookup: CDR1 DFQATT, CDR2 SNEGSKA (reference sequence). This chain's CDR3 is CSAFFRETQYF. The CDR3 nucleotides are TGCAGTGCGTTTTTTCGGGAGACCCAGTACTTC.

This clone was seen many times. This chain uses TRBV4-2 with TRBJ1-4; perhaps TRBD1 as D (5 bases). Trimming left V 5 bases short and J 6 bases short, with 13 bases between. The CDR3 is made up of 14 amino acids. Germline V lookup: CDR1 LGHNA, CDR2 YNFKEQ. CDR3 sequence reads: CASSGGGRDEKLFF. As DNA, the CDR3 is TGTGCCAGCAGCGGGGGAGGCAGGGATGAAAAACTGTTTTTT.

CDR3 in DNA: TGTGCCAGCAGCTACGGCGGACAGGGAGGGACCGGGGAGCTGTTTTTT. Protein product: CASSYGGQGGTGELFF. The chain employs TRBV7-2 and TRBJ2-2, with D perhaps matching TRBD1 (8 bases). Germline loops: CDR1 SGHTA, CDR2 FQGNSA. V shed 4 bases and J shed 5 bases, with 17 bases lying between them. The CDR3 runs 16 residues.

J is TRBJ1-5 and V is TRBV27; the D is unclear. The CDR3 covers 16 residues. Germline assignment: CDR1 MNHEY and CDR2 SMNVEV (reference sequence). Trimming left V 2 bases short and J 3 bases short, with 14 bases between. This CDR3 is CASSLTTPGINQPQHF. As DNA, the CDR3 is TGTGCCAGCAGTTTAACGACACCCGGTATCAATCAGCCCCAGCATTTT.

This sequence joins TRBV5-1 and TRBJ1-6, with 7 positions matching TRBD1. V lost 3 bases to trimming and J lost 4 bases; unmatched junction nucleotides: 7. The CDR3 extends over 16 amino acids. From germline, CDR1 is SGHRS and CDR2 YFSETQ. The DNA of the CDR3 is TGCGCCAGCAGCTCCCGGTCGGGACAGTATAATTCACCCCTCCACTTT. This codes for CASSSRSGQYNSPLHF.

The chain links TRBV28 to TRBJ2-5; 9 bases fit TRBD1. This CDR3 is built from 15 residues. The germline gives CDR1 MDHEN, CDR2 SYDVKM. V gave up 3 bases and J gave up 1 base; unmatched junction bases: 3. The CDR3 is CASSLSTGGQETQYF. DNA for the CDR3: TGTGCCAGCAGTTTGTCGACAGGGGGCCAAGAGACCCAGTACTTC.

The chain joins TRBV2 to TRBJ2-3; 11 nucleotides agree with TRBD2. Trimming at V came to 8 bases and at J to 2 bases, leaving 3 bases not matched to a gene. The CDR3 is 14 residues long. The germline gives CDR1 SNHLY, CDR2 FYNNEI. CDR3 region: CASALAGATDTQYF. In nucleotides, the CDR3 is TGTGCCAGCGCACTAGCGGGGGCCACAGATACGCAGTATTTT. The complete variable domain, with remaining parts taken from reference TRBV2 and TRBJ2-3, reads EPEVTQTPSHQVTQMGQEVILRCVPISNHLYFYWYRQILGQKVEFLVSFYNNEISEKSEIFDDQFSVERPDGSNFTLKIRSTKLEDSAMYFCASALAGATDTQYFGPGTRLTVL.

This clone came up once. The chain recombines TRBV10-3 with TRBJ1-1; D unresolved. Trimming pared 3 bases from V and 3 bases from J, leaving 20 bases between. The CDR3 has 17 residues. Germline V CDR1 and CDR2: ENHRY, SYGVKD. CDR3 amino acids: CAISDGLISKEDTEAFF. CDR3 in DNA: TGTGCCATCAGTGACGGCTTAATTTCGAAGGAGGACACTGAAGCTTTCTTT.

The rearrangement uses TRBV6-4 and TRBJ2-7; possibly TRBD1 for D (5 bases). CDR1 and CDR2 (germline): MRHNA, SNTAGT. The CDR3 runs 14 residues. V lost 4 bases to trimming and J lost 7 bases, with 17 bases between them. DNA for the CDR3: TGTGCCAGCAGTGCGGGCCTGGGGCAAAAAGAGCAGTACTTC. Translated: CASSAGLGQKEQYF.

V usage is TRBV28 and J usage is TRBJ1-2; 9 bases align to TRBD1. From germline, CDR1 is MDHEN and CDR2 SYDVKM. V shed 4 bases and J 0 bases; nucleotides not matched to a gene: 12. This CDR3 has 18 residues. Here the CDR3 DNA reads TGTGCCAGCAGTTCCCGACAGGGGGTATCATTGGCTAACTATGGCTACACCTTC. Its translation: CASSSRQGVSLANYGYTF.

The V and J genes are TRBV30 and TRBJ1-3, with 8 bases identical to TRBD1. V lost 3 bases to trimming and J lost 8 bases; unmatched junction nucleotides: 6. The CDR3 sequence is 13 residues long. Per germline, CDR1 GTSNPN and CDR2 SVGIG (reference sequence). This CDR3 reads CAWSRQGAYTIYF. Written as DNA, the CDR3 is TGTGCCTGGAGCAGGCAGGGGGCCTACACCATATATTTT.

This sequence joins TRBV11-2 and TRBJ2-1, with 9 nucleotides matching TRBD2. Germline V lookup: CDR1 SGHAT, CDR2 FQNNGV. The J segment lost 5 bases and the V segment lost 7 bases, leaving 6 bases of the junction unmatched. This CDR3 has 14 amino acids. Here the CDR3 reads CASNLRLADNEQFF. In nucleotides, the CDR3 is TGTGCCAGCAATTTAAGACTAGCGGACAATGAGCAGTTCTTC.

The V gene is TRBV6-5, the J gene TRBJ1-2, with a tentative D call TRBD1 (5 bases). V lost 8 bases and J 2 bases, leaving 18 bases between the germline ends. The germline V gene encodes CDR1 MNHEY and CDR2 SVGAGI. The CDR3 sequence is 15 residues long. The CDR3 DNA reads as TGTGCCAGCCATCCCGCGGCAGGGCGAAACTATGGCTACACCTTC. Residues: CASHPAAGRNYGYTF.

The chain employs TRBV29-1 and TRBJ2-2; 8 bases align to TRBD2. The V segment lost 8 bases and the J segment 1 base; nucleotides outside the gene matches: 3. The CDR3 extends over 13 amino acids. Germline lookup yields CDR1 SQVTM and CDR2 ANQGSEA. CDR3 sequence: CSLSGENTGELFF. The CDR3 DNA reads as TGCAGCCTTAGCGGGGAGAACACCGGGGAGCTGTTTTTT.

The rearrangement links TRBV18 to TRBJ1-1; 7 bases fit TRBD1. From germline, CDR1 is KGHSH and CDR2 LQKENI. The CDR3 sequence is 14 residues long. V dropped 5 bases and J dropped 11; count of bases not matched to a gene: 14. CDR3 protein: CASSSGQVLLTAFF. The CDR3 DNA sequence: TGTGCCAGCTCATCCGGACAGGTTCTACTGACGGCTTTCTTT.